This T cell receptor (beta chain) was sequenced for a study of early T cells in non-severe SARS-CoV-2 infection. This clonotype was observed many times. Using its own MiXCR run on the 5' RACE reads, TCRdb lists one record per CDR3 protein. The sample shows 80,000 to 100,000 distinct CDR3 sequences, 8% to 13% of them seen only once. Looked up from germline, CDR1 is SGHRS and CDR2 is YFSETQ. Trimming took 0 bases from V and 2 from J, leaving 12 bases between them. The CDR3 sequence is 16 residues long. This specimen consisted of whole blood, obtained at baseline. This clonotype was obtained from an adult who was a healthcare worker with PCR-confirmed SARS-CoV-2 infection or an uninfected control (not recorded which). The chain is built from TRBV5-1 and TRBJ1-3, with D tentatively TRBD1 (5 bases). CDR3: CASSLVTGTAGNTIYF. The CDR3 nucleotides read TGCGCCAGCAGCTTGGTTACCGGGACCGCTGGAAACACCATATATTTT.